The 27 T cell receptor beta chains listed next were all sequenced from one sample in a study of early T cells in non-severe SARS-CoV-2 infection. TCRdb recomputed calls from the 5' RACE reads with MiXCR, one row per CDR3 protein. The table lists 45,000 or so distinct CDR3 sequences, approximately 11% of them singletons. Input material: whole blood. These receptors all stem from an adult who was a healthcare worker with PCR-confirmed SARS-CoV-2 infection or an uninfected control (not recorded which).

There are a few counts of this clonotype. The rearrangement uses TRBV6-6 and TRBJ2-3; D ambiguous. The V gene lost 2 bases and the J gene lost 4 bases, with 13 bases spanning the gap. The germline gives CDR1 MNHNY, CDR2 SVGAGI (reference sequence). The CDR3 is 15 amino acids. The DNA of the CDR3 is TGTGCCAGCAGTTACGGGGAATACAATGCAGATACGCAGTATTTT. It is translated as CASSYGEYNADTQYF.

The gene calls are TRBV5-6 and TRBJ1-2; TRBD1 matches 10 bases. The CDR3 extends over 16 amino acids. The V segment lost 1 base and the J segment 0 bases; nucleotides outside the gene matches: 3. Germline V gives CDR1 SGHDT, CDR2 YYEEEE. The CDR3 nucleotides read TGTGCCAGCAGCTTGTGGGACAGGGGAACTAACTATGGCTACACCTTC. This gives the protein CASSLWDRGTNYGYTF.

This clonotype was observed many times. The V and J genes are TRBV15 and TRBJ1-1; the D gene is possibly TRBD1 (5 bases). The germline V and J ends were trimmed by 0 bases and 8 bases, with 13 bases remaining between them. The CDR3 is 14 amino acids. Germline V CDR1 and CDR2: LNHNV, YYDKDF (reference sequence). Written as DNA, the CDR3 is TGTGCCACCAGCAGAGATCGTGGGGGGAGCGAAGCTTTCTTT. Its protein is CATSRDRGGSEAFF.

This clonotype has more than one count but fewer than ten. The V gene is TRBV20-1, the J gene TRBJ2-1; 7 bases are a match to TRBD2. Germline values: CDR1 DFQATT, CDR2 SNEGSKA (reference sequence). The CDR3 is 17 amino acids. V was pared by 6 bases and J by 0 bases, with 14 bases of the junction left unmatched. CDR3 loop: CSAKMGRDYLSYNEQFF. The CDR3 DNA sequence: TGCAGTGCGAAGATGGGGAGGGACTACCTCTCCTACAATGAGCAGTTCTTC.

This clonotype has ten or more counts. This sequence joins TRBV20-1 and TRBJ2-5; D is perhaps TRBD1 (6 bases). Trimming removed 6 bases at V and 4 bases at J, with 9 bases between. This CDR3 is 11 amino acids long. Germline CDR1 DFQATT, CDR2 SNEGSKA (reference sequence). CDR3 residues: CSARGGETQYF. DNA for the CDR3: TGCAGTGCCAGGGGTGGAGAGACCCAGTACTTC.

The CDR3 loop is CASKRTEGDSPLHF. The CDR3 nucleotides are TGTGCCAGCAAGCGGACCGAAGGGGATTCACCCCTCCACTTT. This sequence joins TRBV6-6 and TRBJ1-6, with a weak D call TRBD1 (5 bases). The CDR3 contains 14 residues. CDR1 is MNHNY and CDR2 is SVGAGI in the germline V gene (reference sequence). V lost 7 bases, J lost 8 bases, and 15 bases lay in between.

This clonotype was found many times. The genes are TRBV3-1 and TRBJ1-2, with 7 bases lining up with TRBD1. V lost 0 bases to trimming and J lost 6 bases; unmatched junction nucleotides: 7. From germline, CDR1 is LGHDT and CDR2 YNNKEL (reference sequence). The CDR3 sequence is 15 residues long. CDR3 nucleotide sequence: TGTGCCAGCAGCCAAGAGAACAGGGGCCGTCATGGCTACACCTTC. Translation: CASSQENRGRHGYTF.

The chain is built from TRBV3-1 and TRBJ1-2, with D unresolved. The CDR3 totals 16 residues. V was cut by 4 bases and J by 1 base, with 16 bases left in between. Germline V gene data show CDR1 as LGHDT and CDR2 as YNNKEL (reference sequence). CDR3 DNA: TGTGCCAGCAGCCCACCTGGGCGCGGAGGTAACTATGGCTACACCTTC. This encodes CASSPPGRGGNYGYTF.

This clonotype was detected a few times. The chain recombines TRBV29-1 with TRBJ1-1; TRBD1 matches at 7 bases. This CDR3 is 13 amino acids long. Trimming cost V 6 bases and J 1 base; bases outside gene matches: 5. The germline gives CDR1 SQVTM, CDR2 ANQGSEA. As DNA, the CDR3 is TGCAGCGTCGCGGGACAGAGGAACACTGAAGCTTTCTTT. Translating it yields CSVAGQRNTEAFF.

The table lists this clonotype with many counts. This chain links TRBV12-5 with TRBJ1-1; a possible D gene is TRBD1 (5 bases). The CDR3 covers 14 residues. Trimming pared 0 bases from V and 2 bases from J, leaving 7 bases between. Germline assignment: CDR1 LGHNT and CDR2 FRNRAP. CDR3 coding DNA: TGTGCTAGTGGTTTGGTAGGACAAAACACTGAAGCTTTCTTT. Translated: CASGLVGQNTEAFF.

This clonotype was counted many times. The chain combines TRBV7-9 with TRBJ1-3, with 7 bases that match TRBD1. Germline V gene lookup returns CDR1 SEHNR and CDR2 FQNEAQ (reference sequence). The junction had 4 bases not matched to a gene; V was cut back by 2 bases and J by 0 bases. The CDR3 has 16 residues. The CDR3 coding sequence is TGTGCCAGCAGCTTATGGGACAGCCTCTCTGGAAACACCATATATTTT. As protein: CASSLWDSLSGNTIYF.

The chain recombines TRBV7-3 with TRBJ2-7; D tentatively fits TRBD1 or TRBD2 (6 bases each). The CDR3 has 13 amino acids. Trimming removed 5 bases at V and 6 bases at J, with 14 bases between. Germline lookup yields CDR1 SGHTA and CDR2 FQGTGA. CDR3 bases: TGTGCCAGCAGCCCGCATGGGGGGCGCGAGCAGTACTTC. It codes for CASSPHGGREQYF. The full variable domain, in which reference TRBV7-3 and TRBJ2-7 provide the parts outside the CDR3, is GAGVSQTPSNKVTEKGKYVELRCDPISGHTALYWYRQSLGQGPEFLIYFQGTGAADDSGLPNDRFFAVRPEGSVSTLKIQRTERGDSAVYLCASSPHGGREQYFGPGTRLTVT.

There are many counts of this clonotype. The chain is built from TRBV19 and TRBJ1-2; D might be TRBD1 (6 bases). V was cut by 8 bases and J by 5 bases, with 21 bases left in between. The CDR3 sequence is 15 residues long. Germline V gene lookup returns CDR1 LNHDA and CDR2 SQIVND (reference sequence). CDR3 nucleotides: TGTGCCAGTGAAGATCAGGGGCGGGGTTTTTATGGCTACACCTTC. As protein: CASEDQGRGFYGYTF.

This clonotype was counted ten times or more. This chain connects TRBV7-2 to TRBJ2-5; D is undetermined. The ends were cut back, 1 base at V and 2 bases at J, with 5 bases in the middle. Germline CDR1 is SGHTA and CDR2 is FQGNSA. This CDR3 has 13 residues. This chain's CDR3 is CASSLGHQETQYF. The CDR3 DNA reads TGTGCCAGCAGCTTAGGGCATCAAGAGACCCAGTACTTC.

This clonotype was seen a few times. The chain joins TRBV5-1 to TRBJ2-3; D may be TRBD2 (6 bases). The CDR3 is made up of 17 amino acids. The germline V gene encodes CDR1 SGHRS and CDR2 YFSETQ. V was trimmed by 4 bases and J by 0 bases, leaving 18 bases between them. The CDR3 here is CASSPLEGTFSTDTQYF. The CDR3 region has the DNA TGCGCCAGCAGCCCCCTGGAGGGAACGTTCAGCACAGATACGCAGTATTTT.

This clonotype was counted only a few times. This rearrangement joins TRBV12-3 or TRBV12-4 to TRBJ1-1; D is unclear. V lost 6 bases and J 5 bases, leaving 13 bases between the germline ends. CDR3 length equals 13 residues. The CDR3 spells CASSVLPGTEAFF. CDR3 in DNA: TGTGCCAGCAGCGTTTTACCGGGGACTGAAGCTTTCTTT.

This clonotype was seen many times. V and J are TRBV10-3 and TRBJ2-3; D tentatively fits TRBD1 or TRBD2 (5 bases each). The germline V gene has CDR1 ENHRY and CDR2 SYGVKD. This CDR3 is built from 14 residues. Trimming stripped 6 bases from V and 1 base from J, with 11 bases between. CDR3 in amino acids: CAIRPGPGTDTQYF. CDR3 sequence (DNA): TGTGCCATCAGGCCGGGACCGGGCACAGATACGCAGTATTTT.

A few counts support this clonotype. V and J are TRBV5-1 and TRBJ2-7; 8 bases map to TRBD2. Germline CDR1 is SGHRS and CDR2 is YFSETQ. The V segment lost 2 bases and the J segment 3 bases; nucleotides outside the gene matches: 13. This CDR3 comprises 17 residues. The CDR3 sequence is CASSFGYFSGDYYEQYF. The CDR3 region has the DNA TGCGCCAGCAGCTTCGGATACTTTAGCGGGGACTACTACGAGCAGTACTTC.

This clonotype was seen a few times. The rearrangement links TRBV5-5 to TRBJ2-4, with 9 bases aligning to TRBD1. CDR3 size: 16 residues. V lost 4 bases and J lost 1; bases outside the gene matches: 6. The germline V gene encodes CDR1 SGHKS and CDR2 YYEKEE (reference sequence). CDR3 bases: TGTGCCAGCAGCCCCAGGACAGGGGAGGCCAAAAACATTCAGTACTTC. It specifies CASSPRTGEAKNIQYF.

The sample holds many counts of this clonotype. The rearrangement joins TRBV20-1 to TRBJ1-1; D remains ambiguous. The CDR3 has 18 residues. CDR1 DFQATT and CDR2 SNEGSKA come from the germline V gene (reference sequence). V lost 0 bases, J lost 1 base, and 21 bases lay in between. In nucleotides, the CDR3 is TGCAGTGCTAGAGATCATACGAGACGGCTGGGTAAGAACACTGAAGCTTTCTTT. Its translation is CSARDHTRRLGKNTEAFF.

On this clonotype: This may be a read error, as it is one base from a much larger clone. The V and J genes are TRBV29-1 and TRBJ2-3; the match to TRBD1 covers 8 bases. The CDR3 runs 18 residues. The J segment lost 0 bases and the V segment lost 7 bases, leaving 18 bases of the junction unmatched. Per the germline V gene, CDR1 is SQVTM and CDR2 is ANQGSEA. Written as DNA, the CDR3 is TGCAGCGCTGTAAAGCGGACAGGGAGTACATCTAGCACAGATACGCAGTATTTT. It yields the protein CSAVKRTGSTSSTDTQYF.

This clonotype was seen at least ten times. The chain uses TRBV10-1 and TRBJ2-7; the D gene is possibly TRBD1 (5 bases). The CDR3 covers 14 residues. Deletions cut 0 bases from V and 1 base from J, with 7 bases between. Germline CDR1 and CDR2: WNHNN and SYGVQD (reference sequence). CDR3 amino acids: CASSESPGSYEQYF. CDR3 nucleotides: TGCGCCAGCAGTGAGTCCCCAGGGTCCTACGAGCAGTACTTC.

This clonotype turned up a few times. V is TRBV18 and J is TRBJ2-6; the match to TRBD1 covers 7 bases. Germline assignment: CDR1 KGHSH and CDR2 LQKENI. The CDR3 contains 17 residues. V was pared by 3 bases and J by 3 bases, with 8 bases of the junction left unmatched. The CDR3 protein is CASSPGQSSFGANVLTF. CDR3 DNA: TGTGCCAGCTCACCGGGACAGTCATCCTTTGGGGCCAACGTCCTGACTTTC.

This clonotype has at least ten counts. V usage is TRBV18 and J usage is TRBJ2-4; no clear D gene. Germline lookup yields CDR1 KGHSH and CDR2 LQKENI. The CDR3 consists of 16 residues. The V end lost 0 bases, the J end lost 4 bases, and 13 bases lay between the germline ends. The CDR3 DNA reads TGTGCCAGCTCACCACCAGCAGCCCTTCTGAAAAACATTCAGTACTTC. Amino acid sequence: CASSPPAALLKNIQYF. Full variable domain (missing parts from reference TRBV18 and TRBJ2-4): NAGVMQNPRHLVRRRGQEARLRCSPMKGHSHVYWYRQLPEEGLKFMVYLQKENIIDESGMPKERFSAEFPKEGPSILRIQQVVRGDSAAYFCASSPPAALLKNIQYFGAGTRLSVL.

This clonotype has a count of ten or more. The rearrangement links TRBV12-3 or TRBV12-4 to TRBJ1-6, with 8 bases identical to TRBD1. V lost 5 bases, J lost 0 bases, and 3 bases stayed unmatched. This CDR3 comprises 16 residues. Here the CDR3 DNA reads TGTGCCAGCAGTCCCGACAGGGGCTCCTATAATTCACCCCTCCACTTT. It encodes CASSPDRGSYNSPLHF.

This clonotype was detected a few times. The rearrangement links TRBV6-5 to TRBJ2-7, with D possibly matching TRBD2 (6 bases). CDR1 is MNHEY, CDR2 SVGAGI, per germline. Trimming took off 8 bases at V and 2 bases at J, with 13 bases between the two ends. There are 13 residues in the CDR3. The CDR3 protein is CASRRGFAYEQYF. The DNA of the CDR3 is TGTGCCAGCCGCCGGGGGTTCGCCTACGAGCAGTACTTC.

This clonotype was counted many times. The rearrangement joins TRBV5-1 to TRBJ1-6; 9 positions agree with TRBD1. The ends lost 4 bases at V and 7 bases at J; junction bases unmatched: 6. Germline CDR1 SGHRS, CDR2 YFSETQ. The CDR3 sequence is 15 residues long. CDR3: CASSPSTGGNSPLHF. The CDR3, as DNA: TGCGCCAGCAGCCCGTCTACAGGGGGCAATTCACCCCTCCACTTT. Full variable domain (rest looked up from reference TRBV5-1 and TRBJ1-6): KAGVTQTPRYLIKTRGQQVTLSCSPISGHRSVSWYQQTPGQGLQFLFEYFSETQRNKGNFPGRFSGRQFSNSRSEMNVSTLELGDSALYLCASSPSTGGNSPLHFGNGTRLTVT.